The present TCR beta chain was sequenced within a study of cytomegalovirus exposure and HLA in healthy donors (dated by TCRdb to about 2017). Background on the whole study: An earlier analysis of some 500 of the donors reported approximately 300 Gb of sequence data and 117 million unique TCR beta sequences from about 179 million T cells. Roughly five DR-DQ haplotypes were treated as single units for association and clustering because of strong linkage in the cohort. A later genetic analysis used genome-wide SNP genotypes for 398 of the 666 donors, treating that subset as a discovery cohort. Across about 370 genotyped donors of the cohort, an average of about 220,000 unique TCR beta nucleotide sequences per donor were sequenced, and 15% to 20% of those sequences were non-productive. The number of typed donors differed by locus: about 629-630 for A, B, C, DRB1 and DQB1; 500 to 550 for DQA1; 606 for DPA1; and about 450 for DPB1. An earlier analysis of 587 of the donors used high-throughput TCR beta sequencing to judge whether each TCR beta V gene segment behaved as functional or pseudogenic. To study patterns of TCR occurrence, a later analysis re-analyzed previously published TCR beta repertoires from 650 to 750 donors and added high-resolution HLA genotyping. Approximately 300 gigabases of sequencing data and roughly 80 million unique TCR sequences made up an early release that covered fewer than 650 HLA-typed donors. A separate validation cohort of approximately 120 different subjects was used in addition to the roughly 720-subject first cohort. The study profiled the T cell repertoires of hundreds of subjects by immunosequencing and related them to cytomegalovirus serostatus. Rather than drawing on any new phenotypic data, the later analysis identified candidate immune exposures from TCR beta sequences and the way those sequences occurred across donors. Alongside the repertoire data, information on donor age, sex, ethnicity and CMV serostatus was compiled. Of the 350 to 450 genotyped donors, about 84% fell in the genetic ancestry cluster associated with self-reported Caucasian donors. Every discovery cohort repertoire had been produced on one sequencing platform. To predict cytomegalovirus infection status, the study brought together high-throughput TCR immunosequencing, statistical association of individual TCRs with disease status, and machine learning. HLA typing included class I and class II loci at four-digit resolution. The study aimed to test whether cataloging public T cell receptors could reveal signatures of past pathogen exposure.

This clone is deemed medium-sized (0.01 to 0.1%). Its cognate antigen has yet to be identified. Base qualities are missing; no much larger clone stands one base away. V lost 0 bases and J lost 10 bases; the stretch between them is 7 bases long. There are 11 amino acids in the CDR3, from cysteine to phenylalanine inclusive. The retained sequence is limited to the CDR3, 33 bases, with the frame set at the first base. The germline V gene encodes CDR1 MDHEN and CDR2 SYDVKM. In total, around 600 healthy bone marrow donors made up the cohort. Cohort members were all nominally healthy when sampled, although unrecorded immune exposures were likely present. The donor was CMV seropositive and was included in the group of 250 to 300 seropositive cohort members. A peripheral blood sample was collected from each donor, and TCR beta sequencing was performed on peripheral blood mononuclear cells. Genomic DNA was extracted from the blood cell samples with the Qiagen DNeasy Blood Extraction Kit.

Libraries were built with the immunoSEQ multiplex PCR assay. For the multiplex PCR, a mixture combining 60 forward primers for TCR Vbeta segments and 13 reverse primers for TCR Jbeta segments was used. Amplification of the CDR3 region of rearranged TCR beta genes was performed with a multiplex PCR assay on genomic DNA. The Illumina HiSeq System was used to sequence the amplified TCR beta libraries as 87-base-pair reads. Per the authors' processing: A later analysis counted about 82 million unique TCR beta chains across the approximately 700 repertoires, and some 11 million of these chains were shared by at least two donors. Raw reads were error-corrected and collapsed into unique sequences with a nearest-neighbor algorithm that merged closely related sequences to remove PCR and sequencing errors. Alignment of CDR3 sequences to IMGT reference sequences was used to assign V, D and J gene segments. For a sequence to be retained, at least a six-nucleotide match to both a V gene segment and a J gene segment was required. Rearrangements were classified as productive when the CDR3 lacked stop codons and remained in frame with V and J, and all other rearrangements were classified as non-productive. CDR3 was defined by IMGT convention, running from the second conserved V-encoded cysteine to the conserved J-encoded phenylalanine. The earlier analysis of some 550 of the donors excluded any sequence lacking an unambiguous match to a single V gene segment. An earlier analysis of 587 of the donors classified V segments as functional when productive rearrangements were above 56.7% and as segregating when the standard deviation between donors was above 5%. A statistical classification framework was built for diagnosing cytomegalovirus status from the catalog of TCR beta chain sequences. A later analysis assigned V and J genes by comparing TCR nucleotide sequences with IMGT/GENE-DB human TR gene sequences. Using the TCRdist pipeline, a later analysis assigned CDR3 sequences along with most-parsimonious VDJ recombination scenarios. In a later analysis, each TCR beta chain was defined by its CDR3 amino acid sequence together with its V-gene family, and reads lacking a unique V-gene family were excluded. As a way to deal with suspected cross-contamination and a sequencing artifact, a later analysis dropped hundreds of nucleotide sequences that were highly shared and had low generation probability. In a later analysis, a clonal expansion index for each public chain was calculated from normalized within-repertoire ranks of inferred template counts. Generation probabilities in a later analysis came from a VDJ recombination model fitted to out-of-frame rearrangements, and those results were checked against IGoR. In a later analysis, hypergeometric tests were used to score TCR-TCR, TCR-HLA and TCR-CMV co-occurrence, with a repertoire-size bias correction applied to TCR pairs. False discovery rates were estimated in a later analysis by permuting HLA or CMV assignments 20 times. In a later analysis, co-occurring TCRs were grouped with DBSCAN, and TCRdist sequence similarity was added when clustering was performed within HLA-allele-positive subsets. For co-occurrence clustering, repertoires with fewer than 30,000 or more than 120,000 public chains were excluded, along with five repertoires with anomalous nucleotide sharing. This is the immuneACCESS table as TCRdb keeps it, with only in-frame sequences that have V and J called. A part of the clones is gone; compared with another copy, unresolved V genes explain less than half, and the rest is unexplained. That table is the source of V, J and clone size, and D and trimming were worked out from the DNA. The sample table records 150,000 or so clones; 80% of these occur just once. The top ten hold about 5.6% of the sample.

Here is what the overall study found, with its caveats: Some IMGT-functional V segments, including TRBV6-2 and TRBV6-3, could not be distinguished by the 87-base-pair reads and were therefore excluded. Broadly in line with IMGT annotations, most TCR beta V segments showed up in productive rearrangements about 90% or about 30% of the time in an earlier analysis of several hundred of the donors. Most CMV-associated TCR beta chains appeared to be HLA-restricted in a later analysis, and the HLA associations seemed to be driven largely by CMV exposure. Compared with the approximately 670-donor mean, donors in an Asian-associated ancestry cluster had fewer N-insertions in productive TCRs, according to a later genetic analysis. A later analysis associated 17,000 or so TCR beta sequences with specific HLA alleles at a false discovery rate of 0.05. Roughly uniform sequencing depth across donors was assumed in presence/absence analyses, although this assumption may not hold. A cluster of highly shared sequence variants was judged likely to represent a technical artifact of the sequencing pipeline. According to the authors, the approach could potentially be generalized to other disease states and immunological phenotypes. Most TCR sequences were observed very rarely across donors, whereas some public TCRs were present in many individuals. Strong co-occurrence of HLA alleles, especially DR and DQ, made assigning TCR associations to individual alleles difficult. The study gave a list of more than 150 TCR beta chains associated with cytomegalovirus. A later analysis reported that several top co-occurrence clusters appeared linked to parvovirus B19, influenza, CMV and Epstein-Barr virus. A few of the identified cytomegalovirus-associated TCR beta chains were confirmed in vitro to be specific for cytomegalovirus antigens. A further reported finding was that TCR beta sequences accurately predicted the HLA-A and HLA-B alleles for most subjects in the first cohort. Because some donors lacked HLA typing at each locus, the association tests relied only on the typed subset. This cohort had only TCR beta chains sequenced, and the lack of alpha or paired-chain data limited which features could be detected. In a later analysis, the rate of TCR association differed among HLA loci, with DRB1 alleles having the most associated TCRs and HLA-C alleles having the fewest. Linkage disequilibrium might explain the correlated functional status among segregating V segments, but an unknown experimental factor could not be ruled out. Compared with equally common non-associated chains, HLA-associated TCR beta chains in a later analysis were more clonally expanded and had lower generation probabilities. Cytomegalovirus status was reported to be diagnosed by the classifier with high specificity and sensitivity in both the original and validation cohorts. Immune exposure information for the cohort was limited to CMV serostatus. An association between a missense DCLRE1C variant and V-gene and J-gene trimming of TCR beta chains was found in a later genetic analysis and replicated in an independent cohort. Because counts were too low, seventeen rarely observed V segments, including chromosome 9 orphons, were excluded from the earlier analysis of around 640 of the donors.

The chain was built from TRBV28 and TRBJ2-7, with no confidently assigned D gene. The sequence came from a woman in her forties in good health and CMV-seropositive. Sequences were obtained from PBMCs. This receptor carries the CDR3 CASSLWAHQYF. The nucleotide sequence is TGTGCCAGCAGTTTATGGGCCCACCAGTACTTC.